The T cell receptor (beta chain) under discussion was sequenced for a study of cytomegalovirus exposure and HLA in healthy donors. Study-wide findings and caveats: A few CMV-associated chains were confirmed in vitro to be specific for CMV antigens.

On this clone: The antigen is undetermined.

Some clones are missing from TCRdb's copy, which holds only in-frame ones; the method was immunoSEQ multiplex PCR. The profile shows around 200,000 clones, about four fifths of them singletons. The donors were in the approximately 110-subject validation cohort; that cohort was separate from the approximately 700-subject first cohort. Sequencing was done on a sample of PBMCs. This TCR was sampled from a woman younger than 30 in good health and CMV-seropositive.

CDR3 sequence reads: CASSLRGSSYNEQFF. The CDR3 nucleotides are TGTGCCAGCAGCCTACGGGGGAGCTCCTACAATGAGCAGTTCTTC. The chain combines TRBV27 with TRBJ2-1, with D possibly matching TRBD2 (6 bases). Deletions cut 6 bases from V and 0 bases from J, with 12 bases between. Germline V gene data show CDR1 as MNHEY and CDR2 as SMNVEV (reference sequence). CDR3 length: 15 residues.